This T cell receptor beta chain derives from a study of T-cell reconstitution after alpha-beta-depleted transplantation in children. This clonotype was found many times. For TCRbeta, the library was prepared with unique molecular identifiers. TCRdb re-called the PCR reads with MiXCR, one entry per CDR3 protein. The repertoire includes more than 20,000 distinct CDR3 sequences, roughly 10% of them detected once, and approximately 23% sits in the top ten. This specimen consisted of PBMCs from the stem cell graft donor, obtained from the stem cell graft. This TCR came from a human donor who donated a stem cell graft to a child with chronic granulomatous disease.

As DNA, the CDR3 is TGTGCCAGCAGTTCGGGGACACAGCCCCAGCATTTT. It translates to CASSSGTQPQHF. V usage is TRBV28 and J usage is TRBJ1-5; TRBD1 is a possible D gene (6 bases). The CDR3 covers 12 residues. CDR1 is MDHEN and CDR2 is SYDVKM in the germline V gene. The ends were cut back, 4 bases at V and 7 bases at J, with 8 bases in the middle.